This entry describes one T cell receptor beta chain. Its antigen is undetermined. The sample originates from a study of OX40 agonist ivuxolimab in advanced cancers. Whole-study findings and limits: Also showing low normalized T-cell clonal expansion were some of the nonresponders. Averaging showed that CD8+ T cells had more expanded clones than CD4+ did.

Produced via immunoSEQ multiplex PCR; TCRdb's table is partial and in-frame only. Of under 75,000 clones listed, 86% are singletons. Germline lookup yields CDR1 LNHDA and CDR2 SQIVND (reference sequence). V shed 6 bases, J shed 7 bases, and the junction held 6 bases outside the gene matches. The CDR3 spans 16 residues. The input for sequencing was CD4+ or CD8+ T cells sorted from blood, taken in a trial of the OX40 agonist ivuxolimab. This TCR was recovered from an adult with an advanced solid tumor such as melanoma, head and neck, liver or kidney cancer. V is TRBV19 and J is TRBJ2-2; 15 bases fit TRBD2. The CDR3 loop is CASRGGLAGGVGELFF. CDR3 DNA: TGTGCCAGTAGGGGGGGACTAGCGGGAGGCGTCGGGGAGCTGTTTTTT.